This TCR beta chain came from a study of shared clonotypes between healthy human individuals. Running of the assay took place at deep level. TCRdb keeps only in-frame clones here, not all; method: immunoSEQ multiplex PCR. The top ten hold 0.4% to 0.55% of the sample, which has over a million clones, about four fifths seen once. The sequenced material came from memory CD4+ T cells from PBMCs. Subset reported: CD45RA-negative fraction. The TCR originated in a man aged 18 to 30 in good health. Some clones in this sample may be carry-over from other donors' samples.

The CDR3 is CASSLSHLWGYEQYF. The CDR3 DNA reads TGTGCCAGCAGTTTGAGCCACCTATGGGGCTACGAGCAGTACTTC. The chain carries TRBV27 and TRBJ2-7; no clear D gene. Germline CDR1 MNHEY, CDR2 SMNVEV (reference sequence). The CDR3 is made up of 15 amino acids. Trimming took off 3 bases at V and 3 bases at J, with 15 bases between the two ends.